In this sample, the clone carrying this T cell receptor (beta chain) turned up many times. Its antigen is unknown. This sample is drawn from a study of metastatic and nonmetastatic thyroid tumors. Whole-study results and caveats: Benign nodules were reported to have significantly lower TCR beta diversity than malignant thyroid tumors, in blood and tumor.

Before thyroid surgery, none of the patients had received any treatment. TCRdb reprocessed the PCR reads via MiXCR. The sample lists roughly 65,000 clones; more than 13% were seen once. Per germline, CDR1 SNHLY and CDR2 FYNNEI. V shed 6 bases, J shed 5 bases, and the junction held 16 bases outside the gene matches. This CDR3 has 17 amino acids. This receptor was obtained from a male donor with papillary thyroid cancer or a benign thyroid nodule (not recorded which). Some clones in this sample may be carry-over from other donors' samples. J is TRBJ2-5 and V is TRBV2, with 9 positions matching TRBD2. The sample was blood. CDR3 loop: CASRVPTSGLPRETQYF. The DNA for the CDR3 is TGTGCCAGCAGGGTCCCTACTAGCGGGTTACCGAGGGAGACCCAGTACTTC.